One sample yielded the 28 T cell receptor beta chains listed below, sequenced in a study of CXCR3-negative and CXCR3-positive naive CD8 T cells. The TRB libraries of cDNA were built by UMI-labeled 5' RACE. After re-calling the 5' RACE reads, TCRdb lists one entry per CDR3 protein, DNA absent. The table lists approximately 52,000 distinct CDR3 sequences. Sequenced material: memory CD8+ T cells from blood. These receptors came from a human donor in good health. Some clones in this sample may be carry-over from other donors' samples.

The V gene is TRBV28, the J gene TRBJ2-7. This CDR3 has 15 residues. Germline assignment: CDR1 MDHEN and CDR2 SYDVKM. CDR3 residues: CASSLEVIPYYEQYF.

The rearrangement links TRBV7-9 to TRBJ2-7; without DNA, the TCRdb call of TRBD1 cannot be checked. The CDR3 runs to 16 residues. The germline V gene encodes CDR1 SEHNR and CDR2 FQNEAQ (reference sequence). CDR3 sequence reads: CASSGSRDRGDYEQYF.

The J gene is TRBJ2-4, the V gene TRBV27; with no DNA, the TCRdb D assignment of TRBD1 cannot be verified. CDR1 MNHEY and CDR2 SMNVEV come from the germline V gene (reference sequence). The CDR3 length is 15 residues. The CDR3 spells CASSERQGLKNIQYF.

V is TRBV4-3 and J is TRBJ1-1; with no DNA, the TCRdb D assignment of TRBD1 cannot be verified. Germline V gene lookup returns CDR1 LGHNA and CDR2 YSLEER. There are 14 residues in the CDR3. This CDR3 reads CASSPPGANTEAFF.

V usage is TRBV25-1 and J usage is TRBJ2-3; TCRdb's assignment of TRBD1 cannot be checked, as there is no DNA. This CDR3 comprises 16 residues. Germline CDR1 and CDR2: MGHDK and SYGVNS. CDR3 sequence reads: CASSESPAGSTDTQYF.

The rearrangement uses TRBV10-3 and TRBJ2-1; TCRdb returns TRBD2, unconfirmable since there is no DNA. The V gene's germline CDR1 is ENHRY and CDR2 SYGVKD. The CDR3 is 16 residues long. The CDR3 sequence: CAISQQLAGGPNEQFF.

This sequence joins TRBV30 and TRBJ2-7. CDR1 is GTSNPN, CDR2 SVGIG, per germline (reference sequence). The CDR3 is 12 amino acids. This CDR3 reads CAWSTTAGEQYF.

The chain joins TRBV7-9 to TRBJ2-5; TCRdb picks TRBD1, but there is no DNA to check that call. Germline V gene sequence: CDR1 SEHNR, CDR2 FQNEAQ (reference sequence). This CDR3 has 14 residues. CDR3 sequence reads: CASSPRDSQETQYF. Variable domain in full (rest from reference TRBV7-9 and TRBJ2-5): DTGVSQNPRHKITKRGQNVTFRCDPISEHNRLYWYRQTLGQGPEFLTYFQNEAQLEKSRLLSDRFSAERPKGSFSTLEIQRTEQGDSAMYLCASSPRDSQETQYFGPGTRLLVL.

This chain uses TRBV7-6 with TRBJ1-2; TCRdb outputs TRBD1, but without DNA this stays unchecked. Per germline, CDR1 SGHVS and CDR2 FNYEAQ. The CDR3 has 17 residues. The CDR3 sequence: CASSLVSGGQGFGGYTF.

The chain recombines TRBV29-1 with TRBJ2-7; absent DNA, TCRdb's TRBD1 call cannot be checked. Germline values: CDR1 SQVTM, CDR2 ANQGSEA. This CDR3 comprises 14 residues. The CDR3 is CSEVIKGGRYEQYF.

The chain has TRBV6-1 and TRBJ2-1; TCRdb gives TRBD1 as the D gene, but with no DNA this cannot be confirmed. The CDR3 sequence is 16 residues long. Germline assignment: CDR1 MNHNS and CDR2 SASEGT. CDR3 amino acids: CASSDPLGGSFNEQFF.

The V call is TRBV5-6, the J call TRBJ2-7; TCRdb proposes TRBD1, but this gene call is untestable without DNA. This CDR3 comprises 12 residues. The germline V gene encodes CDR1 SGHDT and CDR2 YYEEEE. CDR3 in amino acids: CASRQQGYEQYF. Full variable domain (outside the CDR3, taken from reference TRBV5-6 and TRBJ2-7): DAGVTQSPTHLIKTRGQQVTLRCSPKSGHDTVSWYQQALGQGPQFIFQYYEEEERQRGNFPDRFSGHQFPNYSSELNVNALLLGDSALYLCASRQQGYEQYFGPGTRLTVT.

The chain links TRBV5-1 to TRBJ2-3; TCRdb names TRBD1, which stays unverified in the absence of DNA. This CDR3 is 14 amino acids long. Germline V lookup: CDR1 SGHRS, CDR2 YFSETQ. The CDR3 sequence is CASSFFWGTDTQYF.

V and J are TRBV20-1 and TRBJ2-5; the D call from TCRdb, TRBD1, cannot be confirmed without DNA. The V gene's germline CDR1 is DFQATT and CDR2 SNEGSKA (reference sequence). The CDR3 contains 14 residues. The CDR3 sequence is CSARGRDYQETQYF.

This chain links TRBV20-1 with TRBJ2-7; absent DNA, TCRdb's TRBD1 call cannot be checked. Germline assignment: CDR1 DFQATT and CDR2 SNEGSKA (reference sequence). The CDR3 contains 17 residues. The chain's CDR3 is CSARTTDRDRRSYEQYF.

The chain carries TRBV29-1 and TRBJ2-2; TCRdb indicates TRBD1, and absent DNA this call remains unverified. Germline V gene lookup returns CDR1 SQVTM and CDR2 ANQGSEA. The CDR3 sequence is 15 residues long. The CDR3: CSIATQGTLTGELFF.

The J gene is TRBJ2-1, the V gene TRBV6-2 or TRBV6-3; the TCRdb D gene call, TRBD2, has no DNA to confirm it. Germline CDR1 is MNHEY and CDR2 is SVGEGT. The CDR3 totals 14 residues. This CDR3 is CASSYGSATSGEFF.

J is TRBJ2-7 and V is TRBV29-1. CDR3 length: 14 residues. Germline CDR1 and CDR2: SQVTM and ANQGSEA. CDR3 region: CSVEDVRDSYEQYF.

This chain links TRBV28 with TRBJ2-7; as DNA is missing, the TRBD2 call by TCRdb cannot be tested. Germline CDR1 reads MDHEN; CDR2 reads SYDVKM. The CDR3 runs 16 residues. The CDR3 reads CASSFGAALPSYEQYF.

CDR3: CASLLESYGYTF. V and J are TRBV10-1 and TRBJ1-2. CDR1 is WNHNN, CDR2 SYGVQD, per germline (reference sequence). The CDR3 consists of 12 residues.

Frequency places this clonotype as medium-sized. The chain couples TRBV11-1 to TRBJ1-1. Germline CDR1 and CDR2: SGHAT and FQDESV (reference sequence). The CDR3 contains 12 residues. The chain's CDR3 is CASSYLGAEAFF.

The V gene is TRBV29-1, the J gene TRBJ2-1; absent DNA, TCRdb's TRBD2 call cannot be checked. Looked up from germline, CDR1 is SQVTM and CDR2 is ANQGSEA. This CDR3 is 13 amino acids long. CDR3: CSGGTSGRNEQFF.

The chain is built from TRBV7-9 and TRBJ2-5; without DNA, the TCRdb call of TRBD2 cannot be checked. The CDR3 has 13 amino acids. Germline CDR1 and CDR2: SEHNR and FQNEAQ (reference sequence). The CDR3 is CASSGSGPRIQYF.

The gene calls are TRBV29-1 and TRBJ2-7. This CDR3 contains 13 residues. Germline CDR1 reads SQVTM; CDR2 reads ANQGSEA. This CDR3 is CSVVAGSIYEQYF.

CDR3 in amino acids: CSARFSGSNIQYF. V gene TRBV20-1 combines with J gene TRBJ2-4; TCRdb returns TRBD1, unconfirmable since there is no DNA. CDR3 length equals 13 residues. CDR1 DFQATT and CDR2 SNEGSKA come from the germline V gene (reference sequence).

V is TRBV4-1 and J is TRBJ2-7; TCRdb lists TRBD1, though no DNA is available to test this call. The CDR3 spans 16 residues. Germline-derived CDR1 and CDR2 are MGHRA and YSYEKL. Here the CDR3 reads CASSHGLDRNPYEQYF.

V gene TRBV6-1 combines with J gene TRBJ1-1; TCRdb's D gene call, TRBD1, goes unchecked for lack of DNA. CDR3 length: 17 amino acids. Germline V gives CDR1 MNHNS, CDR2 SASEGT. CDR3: CASSGQQGLSSNTEAFF.

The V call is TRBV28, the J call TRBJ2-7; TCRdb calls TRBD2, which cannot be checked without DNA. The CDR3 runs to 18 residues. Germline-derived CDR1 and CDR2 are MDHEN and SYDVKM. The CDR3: CASSLFATSGAPSYEQYF.